This T cell receptor beta chain appears in the sequencing data of a study of T cells in Graves' hyperthyroidism and ophthalmopathy. Points from the study as a whole: The model predicted ophthalmopathy a median around seven months before onset.

Comments on this clonotype: Antigen: not known.

Each person with ophthalmopathy scored at least 3 on the Clinical Activity Score, reached NOSPECS grade 4 or higher, and had been ill under 3 months. Investigators excluded patients with uncontrolled infection, other autoimmune disease, pregnancy or lactation. Germline V gene lookup returns CDR1 SGHTA and CDR2 FQGNSA. V was trimmed by 2 bases and J by 5 bases, leaving 9 bases between them. The CDR3 runs to 13 residues. Researchers amplified the TCR beta CDR3 regions from RNA transcripts. The primer set for the first-round RT-PCR of the TCR CDR3 was HTBI. TCRdb ran MiXCR on the multiplex PCR reads and lists one entry per CDR3 protein. Of about 500,000 distinct CDR3 sequences listed, roughly a sixth are singletons.

The chain links TRBV7-2 to TRBJ2-5; TRBD2 is a possible D gene (5 bases). The specimen sequenced was blood. This TCR derives from a woman in her 30s with Graves' ophthalmopathy. The CDR3 region has the DNA TGTGCCAGCAGCTTAAAAAGGAGGGAGACCCAGTACTTC. This gives the protein CASSLKRRETQYF.